This T cell receptor beta chain was observed in a study of T cells in Graves' hyperthyroidism and ophthalmopathy. Worth noting for this clonotype: No conserved phenylalanine or tryptophan ends this CDR3, so it is likely a read error.

Researchers amplified the TCR beta CDR3 regions from RNA transcripts. Carried out on the TCR CDR3, a first-round RT-PCR used the HTBI primer set. MiXCR, applied by TCRdb to the multiplex PCR reads, yields one record per CDR3 protein. This sample has some 800,000 distinct CDR3 sequences, with about two fifths found just once. This CDR3 has 11 amino acids. Germline lookup yields CDR1 SQVTM and CDR2 ANQGSEA. This TCR was recovered from a man aged 18 to 29 with Graves' hyperthyroidism. Sequencing input: blood. J is TRBJ1-1 and V is TRBV29-1; D unclear. The CDR3 nucleotides read TGCAGCGTTGACCTGAACGCTGAAGCTTTCCTT. Its protein is CSVDLNAEAFL.